The rows below give T cell receptor beta chains drawn from one sample of a study of T cells after yellow fever vaccination. TCRdb used MiXCR to reprocess the 5' RACE reads, holding one entry per CDR3 protein. The sample gives about 550,000 distinct CDR3 sequences, 15% to 20% of which show up once; approximately 15% is in the top ten. Sequenced material: PBMCs, taken 15 days after the yellow fever booster vaccination. The receptor source for this set is a man aged 25 to 40 who received the YFV17D yellow fever vaccine. CDR3s include the opening cysteine and the closing phenylalanine or tryptophan. A D gene is named only where the DNA matches it firmly. Clone size is not always given. Where it is, it says once, few, many or a class for expanded clones.

clone size	V gene	D gene	J gene	CDR3 protein	CDR3 DNA
NA	TRBV6-1	NA	TRBJ2-1	CASSDLGYDEQFF	TGTGCCAGCAGTGATTTGGGGTATGATGAGCAGTTCTTC
few	TRBV14	NA	TRBJ1-4	CASSDWGLANEKLFF	TGTGCCAGCAGCGACTGGGGTCTGGCTAATGAAAAACTGTTTTTT
NA	TRBV7-2	NA	TRBJ1-6	CASSLGQAGSSPLHF	TGTGCCAGCAGCTTAGGTCAAGCAGGGAGCTCACCCCTCCACTTT
NA	TRBV7-2	NA	TRBJ1-1	CASSPLGRPWGAFF	TGTGCCAGCAGCCCCTTGGGCAGGCCCTGGGGAGCTTTCTTT
NA	TRBV4-1	TRBD2	TRBJ2-1	CASSPQLAGVEVNEQFF	TGCGCCAGCAGCCCCCAGCTGGCGGGAGTGGAAGTTAATGAGCAGTTCTTC
few	TRBV27	NA	TRBJ2-3	CASSVRSYLTDTQYF	TGTGCCAGCAGCGTCCGCTCATACCTAACAGATACGCAGTATTTT
NA	TRBV28	NA	TRBJ1-2	CASNKRTGGYTF	TGTGCCAGCAACAAAAGAACAGGGGGCTACACCTTC
few	TRBV7-2	TRBD2	TRBJ2-3	CASRWGSGIPDTQYF	TGTGCCAGCAGGTGGGGTAGCGGGATCCCAGATACGCAGTATTTT
few	TRBV27	NA	TRBJ1-5	CASSLSRGNVQPQHF	TGTGCCAGCAGTTTATCGAGAGGGAATGTACAGCCCCAGCATTTT
NA	TRBV11-2	NA	TRBJ1-2	CASSVGGGIYGYTF	TGTGCCAGCAGCGTAGGGGGGGGAATCTATGGCTACACCTTC
NA	TRBV7-2	NA	TRBJ2-3	CASSLGQKLDTQYF	TGTGCCAGCAGCCTCGGACAGAAGCTAGATACGCAGTATTTT
NA	TRBV27	NA	TRBJ1-5	CASSLSDRKNQPQHF	TGTGCCAGCAGTTTATCGGACAGAAAGAATCAGCCCCAGCATTTT
NA	TRBV5-2	NA	TRBJ2-3	CAMGSGRITDTQYF	TGTGCCATGGGCTCCGGGCGAATCACAGATACGCAGTATTTT
few	TRBV28	NA	TRBJ2-7	CASSPAGTAAYEQYF	TGTGCCAGCAGTCCCGCCGGGACGGCTGCCTACGAGCAGTACTTC
few	TRBV29-1	NA	TRBJ1-2	CSALGQSSEGYTF	TGCAGCGCCTTAGGACAGTCCTCTGAGGGCTACACCTTC
NA	TRBV12-3/TRBV12-4	NA	TRBJ2-3	CASSLQRGTDTQYF	TGTGCCAGCAGCCTCCAGCGGGGCACAGATACGCAGTATTTT
few	TRBV7-2	NA	TRBJ2-1	CASSLAPSPVEQFF	TGTGCCAGCAGCTTAGCCCCATCCCCGGTAGAGCAGTTCTTC
few	TRBV20-1	NA	TRBJ2-7	CSASFLSRSYEQYF	TGCAGTGCTAGTTTCCTCTCCCGGTCCTACGAGCAGTACTTC
few	TRBV12-3/TRBV12-4	NA	TRBJ2-1	CASSSGAGNEQFF	TGTGCCAGCAGTTCGGGAGCGGGCAATGAGCAGTTCTTC
NA	TRBV20-1	NA	TRBJ2-1	CSARDRSKGVNEQFF	TGCAGTGCTAGAGATCGTTCCAAGGGGGTAAATGAGCAGTTCTTC
NA	TRBV29-1	NA	TRBJ2-7	CSVEVGSSYEQYF	TGCAGCGTTGAAGTCGGGAGCTCCTACGAGCAGTACTTC
few	TRBV20-1	NA	TRBJ2-3	CSAVSGSSTDTQYF	TGCAGTGCTGTCAGCGGTTCTAGCACAGATACGCAGTATTTT
few	TRBV4-3	NA	TRBJ2-3	CASSQAAGTRADTQYF	TGCGCCAGCAGCCAAGCGGCGGGAACGAGGGCAGATACGCAGTATTTT
NA	TRBV5-1	NA	TRBJ1-4	CASSPWGSEKLFF	TGCGCCAGCAGCCCCTGGGGCAGTGAAAAACTGTTTTTT
few	TRBV19	NA	TRBJ1-6	CASHGNSPLHF	TGTGCCAGTCACGGGAATTCACCCCTCCACTTT
NA	TRBV29-1	NA	TRBJ2-5	CSVVGPSETQYF	TGCAGCGTTGTGGGGCCGTCGGAGACCCAGTACTTC
few	TRBV20-1	NA	TRBJ2-3	CSARLVTITDTQYF	TGCAGTGCTCGACTAGTGACTATCACAGATACGCAGTATTTT
few	TRBV7-2	NA	TRBJ2-3	CASSPQEGSVTQYF	TGTGCCAGCAGCCCCCAAGAGGGCAGTGTTACGCAGTATTTT
NA	TRBV4-3	TRBD2	TRBJ2-1	CASSQEGTSGDEQFF	TGCGCCAGCAGCCAAGAGGGGACTAGCGGGGATGAGCAGTTCTTC
few	TRBV4-2	NA	TRBJ1-5	CASSQGTGYNNQPQHF	TGTGCCAGCAGCCAAGGAACGGGATACAACAATCAGCCCCAGCATTTT
NA	TRBV4-2	TRBD2	TRBJ2-2	CASSQDLAGRELFF	TGTGCCAGCAGCCAAGACCTAGCGGGCAGGGAGCTGTTTTTT
NA	TRBV12-3/TRBV12-4	TRBD2	TRBJ2-5	CASRASGRSETQYF	TGTGCCAGCAGGGCTAGCGGGAGAAGCGAGACCCAGTACTTC
NA	TRBV11-2	NA	TRBJ1-3	CASSFPRNTIYF	TGTGCCAGCAGCTTCCCGAGAAACACCATATATTTT
few	TRBV20-1	NA	TRBJ2-7	CSATTRTSYEQYF	TGCAGTGCTACAACTAGGACTTCCTACGAGCAGTACTTC
NA	TRBV27	NA	TRBJ2-2	CASSWTGWGWELFF	TGTGCCAGCAGTTGGACTGGGTGGGGCTGGGAGCTGTTTTTT
few	TRBV9	TRBD2	TRBJ2-7	CASSVGGAGGPYEQYF	TGTGCCAGCAGCGTAGGAGGGGCGGGAGGCCCCTACGAGCAGTACTTC
once	TRBV29-1	NA	TRBJ2-2	CSVEVPGAGELFF	TGCAGCGTTGAAGTTCCGGGTGCCGGGGAGCTGTTTTTT
NA	TRBV6-5	NA	TRBJ2-7	CASSYPRQRSSYEQYF	TGTGCCAGCAGTTACCCTCGACAGCGTAGCTCCTACGAGCAGTACTTC
many	TRBV20-1	TRBD1	TRBJ1-2	CSAIPTGDDWDGYTF	TGCAGTGCTATACCCACAGGGGACGATTGGGATGGCTACACCTTC
few	TRBV10-3	NA	TRBJ1-1	CAISDGQNTEAFF	TGTGCCATCAGCGACGGACAGAACACTGAAGCTTTCTTT
NA	TRBV20-1	TRBD2	TRBJ2-7	CSARSPSSSGGEQYF	TGCAGTGCTAGATCTCCGTCAAGTAGCGGGGGGGAGCAGTACTTC
NA	TRBV29-1	NA	TRBJ2-7	CSVIGGRSYEQYF	TGCAGCGTCATCGGGGGCAGATCCTACGAGCAGTACTTC
NA	TRBV7-2	NA	TRBJ2-3	CASSLAPLGGLADGYF	TGTGCCAGCAGCTTAGCACCCCTGGGGGGGCTAGCGGATGGGTATTTT
NA	TRBV29-1	NA	TRBJ2-7	CSVAPGPDEQYF	TGCAGCGTTGCTCCAGGGCCGGACGAGCAGTACTTC
few	TRBV20-1	NA	TRBJ2-7	CSARDVRTAFYEQYF	TGCAGTGCTAGAGATGTCAGGACAGCCTTTTACGAGCAGTACTTC
once	TRBV7-2	NA	TRBJ2-7	CASSFEAGYEQYF	TGTGCCAGCAGCTTCGAAGCAGGCTACGAGCAGTACTTC
NA	TRBV29-1	NA	TRBJ1-1	CSVEVDFGTEAFF	TGCAGCGTTGAAGTTGATTTTGGCACTGAAGCTTTCTTT
few	TRBV7-2	TRBD2	TRBJ2-7	CASSRLAGGPAYEQYF	TGTGCCAGCAGCCGACTAGCGGGAGGGCCCGCCTACGAGCAGTACTTC
few	TRBV20-1	NA	TRBJ1-2	CSASPPGRPNGYTF	TGCAGTGCTTCCCCCCCGGGCCGCCCTAATGGCTACACCTTC
NA	TRBV23-1	NA	TRBJ2-1	CASSAAEGEQFF	TGCGCCAGCAGTGCCGCGGAGGGTGAGCAGTTCTTC
NA	TRBV7-2	TRBD2	TRBJ2-1	CASSLLAGFSNEQFF	TGTGCCAGCAGCTTACTAGCGGGATTTAGCAATGAGCAGTTCTTC
NA	TRBV28	NA	TRBJ2-5	CASSSYRDQETQYF	TGTGCCAGCAGTTCATACAGGGATCAAGAGACCCAGTACTTC